These 24 T cell receptor beta chains came from one sample sequenced in a study of vaccination effects on CD4 cells after COVID-19 (dated by TCRdb to 2022 to 2024). Library method: the immunoSEQ multiplex PCR assay. The table was pulled from immuneACCESS by TCRdb, which kept in-frame rearrangements only. Such tables lose some clones; where checked, under half of the loss comes from unresolved V genes, and the rest has no known cause. A total of about 31,000 clones appear in this sample, roughly four fifths of them only once. Roughly 15% of the sample comes from the top ten. Which antigens these TCRs recognize remains unknown. In the ViraFEST assay, PBMC were stimulated with viral peptide pools, and TCR sequencing was then used to find antigen-specific CD4+ T cell clonotypes based on their expansion. After more than nine days of culture, CD4+ T cells were isolated with the EasySep CD4+ T cell isolation kit. Each participant received two doses of an mRNA SARS-CoV-2 vaccine, either BNT162b2 or mRNA-1273.

Specimen: CD4+ T cells from PBMCs cultured with HCoV-229E spike peptides, collected after COVID-19 vaccination. What the cell subset or site label conveys for this sample: HCoV-229E spike overlapping peptide pool stimulation. The receptors were sampled from a human donor who received a COVID-19 vaccine.

The genes are TRBV19 and TRBJ1-5; D might be TRBD1 (6 bases). The V end was cut by 3 bases, the J end by 5 bases, with 17 bases between. The CDR3 extends over 16 amino acids. Germline CDR1 LNHDA, CDR2 SQIVND (reference sequence). In nucleotides, the CDR3 is TGTGCCAGTAGTATGTTCCACCAGGGGCCATATCAGCCCCAGCATTTT. It is translated as CASSMFHQGPYQPQHF.

The V gene is TRBV4-1, the J gene TRBJ1-4, with D perhaps matching TRBD1 (5 bases). The CDR3 consists of 16 residues. Germline V CDR1 and CDR2: MGHRA, YSYEKL. The germline V and J ends were trimmed by 3 bases and 5 bases, with 16 bases remaining between them. CDR3 loop: CASSHSAQGPNEKLFF. DNA of the CDR3: TGCGCCAGCAGCCACAGTGCGCAGGGACCAAATGAAAAACTGTTTTTT.

J is TRBJ2-1 and V is TRBV7-6; D is ambiguous. Germline CDR1 SGHVS, CDR2 FNYEAQ. Trimming removed 1 base at V and 7 bases at J, with 11 bases between. CDR3 size: 14 residues. This chain's CDR3 is CASSLVQKANEQFF. In DNA form, the CDR3 reads TGTGCCAGCAGCTTAGTACAGAAAGCGAATGAGCAGTTCTTC.

V and J are TRBV2 and TRBJ2-2; D could derive from TRBD1 or TRBD2 (5 bases each). Germline values: CDR1 SNHLY, CDR2 FYNNEI. The CDR3 has 16 amino acids. V lost 3 bases and J lost 2, with 13 bases in between. CDR3 sequence (DNA): TGTGCCAGCAGTGAGAGGGGTGGGATCAACACCGGGGAGCTGTTTTTT. Its translation is CASSERGGINTGELFF.

The rearrangement links TRBV21-1 to TRBJ2-1. TRBV21-1 is assigned pseudogene status. The length of the CDR3 is 17 residues. Written as DNA, the CDR3 is TGTGCCAGCAGCAAAGGATATGGGATCAGCTCCTACAATGAGCAGTTCTTC. Its translation is CASSKGYGISSYNEQFF.

J is TRBJ1-4 and V is TRBV29-1, with D unresolved. Germline values: CDR1 SQVTM, CDR2 ANQGSEA. V was trimmed by 4 bases and J by 5 bases, leaving 11 bases between them. This CDR3 comprises 13 residues. The chain's CDR3 is CSVGERPNEKLFF. The CDR3 DNA follows: TGCAGCGTTGGTGAGAGACCGAATGAAAAACTGTTTTTT.

The chain carries TRBV6-5 and TRBJ1-2; 7 bases are shared with TRBD1. The CDR3 is 13 amino acids. The V gene end was trimmed by 5 bases and the J gene end by 2 bases; junction bases not matched to a gene: 2. Germline loops: CDR1 MNHEY, CDR2 SVGAGI. Written as DNA, the CDR3 is TGTGCCAGCAGTCAGGACAGGAACTATGGCTACACCTTC. Protein: CASSQDRNYGYTF.

This chain connects TRBV10-3 to TRBJ2-5; 12 bases agree with TRBD2. J was trimmed by 3 bases and V by 2 bases; bases with no gene match: 10. The CDR3 consists of 18 residues. CDR1 and CDR2 from the germline V gene are ENHRY and SYGVKD. CDR3 nucleotide sequence: TGTGCCATCAGTGAGCCAAGGCCAGGACTAGCGGGAAAAGAGACCCAGTACTTC. It specifies CAISEPRPGLAGKETQYF.

The chain couples TRBV20-1 to TRBJ2-2, with TRBD2 identical over 9 bases. The CDR3 covers 11 residues. Germline V gene data show CDR1 as DFQATT and CDR2 as SNEGSKA (reference sequence). Here the CDR3 reads CAGGRSGELFF. CDR3 nucleotides: TGCGCGGGAGGGAGATCCGGGGAGCTGTTTTTT.

This chain uses TRBV5-1 with TRBJ2-7, with D perhaps given as TRBD1 or TRBD2 (6 bases each). V was clipped by 0 bases and J by 6 bases, with 22 bases between them. This CDR3 has 17 residues. Germline CDR1 is SGHRS and CDR2 is YFSETQ. CDR3 sequence reads: CASSLGPRGGVSVEQYF. The DNA for the CDR3 is TGCGCCAGCAGCTTGGGCCCCAGGGGAGGAGTTAGTGTCGAGCAGTACTTC.

The rearrangement links TRBV24-1 to TRBJ2-2; D is possibly TRBD2 (6 bases). V lost 9 bases and J 6 bases, leaving 19 bases between the germline ends. The CDR3 is 15 residues long. Per the germline V gene, CDR1 is KGHDR and CDR2 is SFDVKD. The CDR3: CATRKGAGGAGELFF. The DNA of the CDR3 is TGTGCCACCCGAAAAGGGGCCGGGGGAGCCGGGGAGCTGTTTTTT.

This clone was picked up a small number of times. The chain employs TRBV29-1 and TRBJ1-4; 8 nucleotides match TRBD1. CDR3 length equals 13 residues. Unmatched junction bases numbered 8, after V lost 7 bases and J lost 7 bases. CDR1 and CDR2 from the germline V gene are SQVTM and ANQGSEA. The DNA for the CDR3 is TGCAGCGGTCAGACAGGGGCGGCTGAAAAACTGTTTTTT. Protein sequence: CSGQTGAAEKLFF.

V usage is TRBV18 and J usage is TRBJ2-7; D is unclear. The germline gives CDR1 KGHSH, CDR2 LQKENI. This CDR3 region has 13 residues. Trimming cost V 3 bases and J 2 bases, with 8 bases left between them. The CDR3, as DNA: TGTGCCAGCTCACCGACTGAGACCTACGAGCAGTACTTC. Residues: CASSPTETYEQYF. The full variable domain, its missing parts supplied by reference TRBV18 and TRBJ2-7, is NAGVMQNPRHLVRRRGQEARLRCSPMKGHSHVYWYRQLPEEGLKFMVYLQKENIIDESGMPKERFSAEFPKEGPSILRIQQVVRGDSAAYFCASSPTETYEQYFGPGTRLTVT.

This sequence joins TRBV4-1 and TRBJ2-3; D might be TRBD1 or TRBD2, each matching 5 bases. This CDR3 region has 16 residues. The V end was cut by 6 bases, the J end by 0 bases, with 16 bases between. From germline, CDR1 is MGHRA and CDR2 YSYEKL. For the CDR3, the DNA is TGCGCCAGCAGGGGGGACGGCTATTTCAGCACAGATACGCAGTATTTT. Residues: CASRGDGYFSTDTQYF.

The chain couples TRBV6-4 to TRBJ2-2, with 8 bases lining up with TRBD1. CDR3 size: 18 residues. Germline-derived CDR1 and CDR2 are MRHNA and SNTAGT. With 2 bases clipped from V and 0 bases from J, the junction kept 8 bases outside the gene matches. This CDR3 reads CASSDRLRTGSNTGELFF. Written as DNA, the CDR3 is TGTGCCAGCAGTGACAGACTTCGGACAGGGTCGAACACCGGGGAGCTGTTTTTT.

The gene calls are TRBV27 and TRBJ2-1; D possibly corresponds to TRBD2 (5 bases). Germline V gene sequence: CDR1 MNHEY, CDR2 SMNVEV (reference sequence). The CDR3 consists of 15 residues. V was pared by 3 bases and J by 6 bases, with 15 bases between. The CDR3 DNA follows: TGTGCCAGCAGTTTTGAGGGAGAAGGAGGCAATGAGCAGTTCTTC. Amino acids: CASSFEGEGGNEQFF.

The V and J genes are TRBV2 and TRBJ1-1, with unresolved D. V dropped 2 bases and J dropped 4 bases, with 11 bases sitting between them. There are 14 residues in the CDR3. Germline CDR1 SNHLY, CDR2 FYNNEI. This CDR3 reads CASSERPWGTEAFF. In DNA form, the CDR3 reads TGTGCCAGCAGTGAAAGACCCTGGGGCACTGAAGCTTTCTTT.

This clone has a single count. The CDR3: CARSLALNIQYF. CDR3 nucleotide sequence: TGTGCCCGTTCCCTAGCTTTAAACATTCAGTACTTC. The rearrangement uses TRBV6-5 and TRBJ2-4; weak D call: TRBD2 (5 bases). Germline V CDR1 and CDR2: MNHEY, SVGAGI. The CDR3 runs to 12 residues. Trimming took 11 bases from V and 6 from J, leaving 14 bases between them.

V usage is TRBV3-1 (or the pseudogene TRBV3-2) and J usage is TRBJ1-5, with D possibly matching TRBD1 (6 bases). V was clipped by 0 bases and J by 4 bases, with 10 bases between them. Germline V lookup: CDR1 LGHDT, CDR2 YNNKEL (reference sequence). The CDR3 is made up of 15 amino acids. For the CDR3, the DNA is TGTGCCAGCAGCCAAGATGGACAGAATAATCAGCCCCAGCATTTT. Protein sequence: CASSQDGQNNQPQHF.

This rearrangement joins TRBV18 to TRBJ2-1; weak D call: TRBD1 (6 bases). Germline V gene sequence: CDR1 KGHSH, CDR2 LQKENI. This CDR3 has 15 residues. The V and J ends lost 2 bases and 9 bases respectively, with 17 bases between them. CDR3 sequence: CASSPSQGTLSEQFF. The CDR3 DNA reads as TGTGCCAGCTCACCATCCCAGGGGACCCTCTCTGAGCAGTTCTTC.

The chain employs TRBV2 and TRBJ1-4; D might be TRBD1 (6 bases). Trimming shortened V by 2 bases and J by 7 bases, and 14 bases separated the two germline ends. Germline-derived CDR1 and CDR2 are SNHLY and FYNNEI. The CDR3 extends over 15 amino acids. CDR3 residues: CASSEQNRAIEKLFF. CDR3 in DNA: TGTGCCAGCAGTGAACAGAACAGGGCGATTGAAAAACTGTTTTTT. The variable domain in full, completed from reference TRBV2 and TRBJ1-4, reads EPEVTQTPSHQVTQMGQEVILRCVPISNHLYFYWYRQILGQKVEFLVSFYNNEISEKSEIFDDQFSVERPDGSNFTLKIRSTKLEDSAMYFCASSEQNRAIEKLFFGSGTQLSVL.

This clone was observed a handful of times. The chain is built from TRBV9 and TRBJ2-2; the D gene could be TRBD1 or TRBD2 (6 bases each). The CDR3 consists of 18 residues. Trimming stripped 0 bases from V and 4 bases from J, with 19 bases between. The V gene's germline CDR1 is SGDLS and CDR2 YYNGEE. The CDR3 sequence: CASSVESTGRLGTGELFF. Written as DNA, the CDR3 is TGTGCCAGCAGCGTAGAATCTACAGGGAGGTTGGGCACCGGGGAGCTGTTTTTT.

The chain is built from TRBV10-3 and TRBJ2-6, with D tentatively TRBD1 (5 bases). The CDR3 runs to 18 residues. Germline V gene lookup returns CDR1 ENHRY and CDR2 SYGVKD. V gave up 1 base and J gave up 4 bases, with 17 bases separating them. CDR3 in amino acids: CAISELSGLRSGANVLTF. In nucleotides, the CDR3 is TGTGCCATCAGTGAGTTGTCAGGGCTTCGGTCCGGGGCCAACGTCCTGACTTTC.

This clone was detected once. The chain recombines TRBV10-2 with TRBJ1-4; tentatively, D is TRBD1 (5 bases). With 8 bases removed from V and 3 bases from J, the gap between germline ends came to 16 bases. The CDR3 has 15 residues. Germline CDR1 WSHSY, CDR2 SAAADI. CDR3 sequence reads: CASYAAREPNEKLFF. Written as DNA, the CDR3 is TGCGCCAGCTATGCGGCCAGGGAACCTAATGAAAAACTGTTTTTT.